A selection of T cell receptor beta chains follows, all from one sample in a study of CXCR4 blockade with PD-1 therapy in pancreatic cancer. Assay: immunoSEQ multiplex PCR; the TCRdb copy retains only in-frame clones and omits some. The profile shows about 8,900 clones, about 60% of them singletons. Source material: tumor tissue. These receptors came from a human donor with pancreatic ductal adenocarcinoma. CDR3s include the opening cysteine and the closing phenylalanine or tryptophan. D genes are given only for firm matches. Clone size, where shown, is once, few, many, or a class for clones that have expanded.

size: NA
V: TRBV30
J: TRBJ2-5
D: NA
DNA: TGTGCCTGGAGTCTCAATGGGGGGACATACCAAGAGACCCAGTACTTC
CDR3: CAWSLNGGTYQETQYF

size: NA
V: TRBV15
J: TRBJ1-4
D: NA
DNA: TGTGCCACCAGCCCATACATGGGGGGAGCTAATGAAAAACTGTTTTTT
CDR3: CATSPYMGGANEKLFF

size: few
V: TRBV10-3
J: TRBJ2-5
D: TRBD1
DNA: TGTGCCATCAGAGGGGACAGGAGCGGCCAAGAGACCCAGTACTTC
CDR3: CAIRGDRSGQETQYF

size: NA
V: TRBV11-3
J: TRBJ2-2
D: TRBD1
DNA: TGTGCCAGCAGCGGACAGGGGTCGACCGGGGAGCTGTTTTTT
CDR3: CASSGQGSTGELFF

size: NA
V: TRBV19
J: TRBJ2-3
D: NA
DNA: TGTGCCAGTAGTATAGGCATTTACACAGATACGCAGTATTTT
CDR3: CASSIGIYTDTQYF

size: medium-sized
V: TRBV6-8
J: TRBJ2-3
D: NA
DNA: TGTGCCAGCAGTCCCCCGACAGCGGATACGCAGTATTTT
CDR3: CASSPPTADTQYF

size: few
V: TRBV6-8
J: TRBJ2-1
D: TRBD2
DNA: TGTGCCAGCAGCAGGACTAGCGCACCCTCCTACAATGAGCAGTTCTTC
CDR3: CASSRTSAPSYNEQFF

size: NA
V: TRBV18
J: TRBJ2-1
D: TRBD2
DNA: TGTGCCAGCTTACCAAGCGGGGCGAACAAGCAGTTCTTC
CDR3: CASLPSGANKQFF

size: NA
V: TRBV18
J: TRBJ2-1
D: TRBD1
DNA: TGTGCCAGCTCACCCACAGGGGGCTCCTACAATGAGCAGTTCTTC
CDR3: CASSPTGGSYNEQFF

size: once
V: TRBV19
J: TRBJ1-4
D: NA
DNA: TGTGCCAGTAGTATTTCTCGAGAAGCGGCTTATGAAAAACTGTTTTTT
CDR3: CASSISREAAYEKLFF

size: few
V: TRBV9
J: TRBJ1-1
D: NA
DNA: TGTGCCAGCAGCGTAGGAGGGGGTGTGAACACTGAAGCTTTCTTT
CDR3: CASSVGGGVNTEAFF

size: NA
V: TRBV10-3
J: TRBJ2-1
D: NA
DNA: TGTGCCATCAGTGAGTCCGTCCAGAGGGGGGTTGAGCAGTTCTTC
CDR3: CAISESVQRGVEQFF

size: NA
V: TRBV28
J: TRBJ2-7
D: NA
DNA: TGTGCCAGCAGTTTCATCGGGTCCTACGAGCAGTACTTC
CDR3: CASSFIGSYEQYF

size: NA
V: TRBV10-2
J: TRBJ2-1
D: TRBD1
DNA: TGCGCCAGCTCGCCCGGACAGGGGTACAATGAGCAGTTCTTC
CDR3: CASSPGQGYNEQFF

size: NA
V: TRBV9
J: TRBJ2-1
D: NA
DNA: TGTGCCAGCAGCGTATCTCTATACAATGAGCAGTTCTTC
CDR3: CASSVSLYNEQFF

size: NA
V: TRBV14
J: TRBJ1-1
D: TRBD1
DNA: TGTGCCAGCAGCCAACTTGGACAGGGAGCAACTGAAGCTTTCTTT
CDR3: CASSQLGQGATEAFF

size: NA
V: TRBV18
J: TRBJ1-6
D: NA
DNA: TGTGCCAGCTCACCCCCGACAGGTGGGGCGAATAATTCACCCCTCCACTTT
CDR3: CASSPPTGGANNSPLHF

size: few
V: TRBV9
J: TRBJ1-3
D: NA
DNA: TGTGCCAGCAGCGTAGGACAGGTACCCTCTGGAAACACCATATATTTT
CDR3: CASSVGQVPSGNTIYF

size: NA
V: TRBV28
J: TRBJ2-1
D: TRBD2
DNA: TGTGCCAGCAGTTCACCGGGACTAGCGTTCTACAATGAGCAGTTCTTC
CDR3: CASSSPGLAFYNEQFF

size: NA
V: TRBV30
J: TRBJ1-6
D: NA
DNA: TGTGCCTGGAGTCTCGGGGGGGGTTCACCCCTCCACTTT
CDR3: CAWSLGGGSPLHF

size: NA
V: TRBV28
J: TRBJ2-1
D: TRBD1
DNA: TGTGCCAGCAGTGGGACAGGGCGGAATGAGCAGTTCTTC
CDR3: CASSGTGRNEQFF

size: NA
V: TRBV5-1
J: TRBJ2-1
D: TRBD1
DNA: TGCGCCAGCAGCTTGTGGCAGGGGGCCGTCAATGAGCAGTTCTTC
CDR3: CASSLWQGAVNEQFF

size: NA
V: TRBV30
J: TRBJ1-6
D: TRBD1
DNA: TGTGCCTGGAGGGTAAAGGGACAGGGTGATAATTCACCCCTCCACTTT
CDR3: CAWRVKGQGDNSPLHF

size: NA
V: TRBV11-3
J: TRBJ2-7
D: TRBD1
DNA: TGTGCCAGCAGCTCCACCCGGGACAGCGGCGAGCAGTACTTC
CDR3: CASSSTRDSGEQYF

size: few
V: TRBV30
J: TRBJ1-5
D: NA
DNA: TGTGCCTGGAGCTCTCTGTGGGGGGATCAGCCCCAGCATTTT
CDR3: CAWSSLWGDQPQHF

size: few
V: TRBV7-7
J: TRBJ2-1
D: NA
DNA: TGTGCCAGCAGTTGGACATTCTCGGGTAATGAGCAGTTCTTC
CDR3: CASSWTFSGNEQFF

size: NA
V: TRBV28
J: TRBJ2-5
D: NA
DNA: TGTGCCAGCAGTCTAGCCCTCGGGGAGCAAGAGACCCAGTACTTC
CDR3: CASSLALGEQETQYF

size: once
V: TRBV5-1
J: TRBJ1-1
D: NA
DNA: TGCGCCAGCAGCTTCCAGGGAGCTTACACTGAAGCTTTCTTT
CDR3: CASSFQGAYTEAFF

size: NA
V: TRBV7-6
J: TRBJ1-3
D: NA
DNA: TGTGCCAGCAGCTTAACGGGTGACTCTGGAAACACCATATATTTT
CDR3: CASSLTGDSGNTIYF

size: NA
V: TRBV15
J: TRBJ2-5
D: NA
DNA: TGTGCCACCAGGAATGGACAGCCTTCGGAGACCCAGTACTTC
CDR3: CATRNGQPSETQYF

size: few
V: TRBV6-8
J: TRBJ1-1
D: NA
DNA: TGTGCCAGCAGTTACAATGACTTGAACACTGAAGCTTTCTTT
CDR3: CASSYNDLNTEAFF

size: NA
V: TRBV15
J: TRBJ2-5
D: TRBD2
DNA: TGTGCCACCAGCAGGGGAAGCGGGAGGATTGAGACCCAGTACTTC
CDR3: CATSRGSGRIETQYF

size: NA
V: TRBV25-1
J: TRBJ2-5
D: NA
DNA: TGTGCCAGCAATCTAGGGCGGGAGACCCAGTACTTC
CDR3: CASNLGRETQYF

size: NA
V: TRBV9
J: TRBJ2-1
D: NA
DNA: TGTGCCAGCAGCGTAGCTGGGGCACACAATGAGCAGTTCTTC
CDR3: CASSVAGAHNEQFF

size: NA
V: TRBV29-1
J: TRBJ2-2
D: TRBD2
DNA: TGCAGCTTCGCGGGGGGGCCGAACACCGGGGAGCTGTTTTTT
CDR3: CSFAGGPNTGELFF

size: NA
V: TRBV6-8
J: TRBJ2-2
D: TRBD1
DNA: TGTGCCAGCAGAGCCGGGACAGATACCGGGGAGCTGTTTTTT
CDR3: CASRAGTDTGELFF

size: medium-sized
V: TRBV5-5
J: TRBJ2-3
D: TRBD2
DNA: TGTGCCAGCAGCTCACGGACGGGAGGGGATACGCAGTATTTT
CDR3: CASSSRTGGDTQYF

size: medium-sized
V: TRBV6-8
J: TRBJ1-4
D: NA
DNA: TGTGCCAGCAGGGGACTGGATGAAAAACTGTTTTTT
CDR3: CASRGLDEKLFF

size: NA
V: TRBV14
J: TRBJ2-7
D: TRBD2
DNA: TGTGCCAGCAGCCAAGGCGGGAGTCGGCGCGAGCAGTACTTC
CDR3: CASSQGGSRREQYF

size: NA
V: TRBV15
J: TRBJ2-2
D: TRBD1
DNA: TGTGCCACCCGAGAAAGGCGGGACAGGGGCTCAACCGGGGAGCTGTTTTTT
CDR3: CATRERRDRGSTGELFF